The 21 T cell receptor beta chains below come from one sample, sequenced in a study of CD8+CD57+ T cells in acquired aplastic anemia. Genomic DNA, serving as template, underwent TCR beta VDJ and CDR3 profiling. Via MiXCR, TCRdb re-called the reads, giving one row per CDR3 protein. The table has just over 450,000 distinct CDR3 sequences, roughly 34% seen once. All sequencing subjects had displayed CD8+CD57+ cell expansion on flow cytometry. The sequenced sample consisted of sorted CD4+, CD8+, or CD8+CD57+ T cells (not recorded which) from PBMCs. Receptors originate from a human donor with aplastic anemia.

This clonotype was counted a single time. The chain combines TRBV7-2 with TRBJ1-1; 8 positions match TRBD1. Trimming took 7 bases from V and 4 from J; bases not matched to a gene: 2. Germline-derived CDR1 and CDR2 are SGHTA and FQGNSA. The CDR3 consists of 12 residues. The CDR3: CASTTGGTEAFF. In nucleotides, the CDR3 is TGTGCCAGCACAACAGGGGGCACTGAAGCTTTCTTT.

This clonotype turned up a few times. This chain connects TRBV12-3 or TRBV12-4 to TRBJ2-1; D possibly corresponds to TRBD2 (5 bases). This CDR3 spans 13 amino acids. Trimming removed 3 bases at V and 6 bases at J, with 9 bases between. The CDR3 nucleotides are TGTGCCAGCAGTTTCGGGGATAGCAATGAGCAGTTCTTC. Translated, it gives CASSFGDSNEQFF.

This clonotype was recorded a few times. The CDR3 protein is CASSVAAAGGSHEQFF. CDR3 in DNA: TGTGCCAGCAGCGTAGCAGCAGCGGGGGGGAGCCACGAGCAGTTCTTC. The chain links TRBV9 to TRBJ2-1, with 10 bases fitting TRBD2. The CDR3 runs 16 residues. V shed 0 bases, J shed 10 bases, and the junction held 10 bases outside the gene matches. Germline lookup yields CDR1 SGDLS and CDR2 YYNGEE.

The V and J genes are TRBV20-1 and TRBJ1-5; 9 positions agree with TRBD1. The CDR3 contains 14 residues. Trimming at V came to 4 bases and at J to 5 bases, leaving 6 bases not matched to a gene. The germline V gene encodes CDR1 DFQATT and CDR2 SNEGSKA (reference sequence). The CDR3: CSAITGQGDQPQHF. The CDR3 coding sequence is TGCAGTGCTATAACGGGACAGGGAGATCAGCCCCAGCATTTT.

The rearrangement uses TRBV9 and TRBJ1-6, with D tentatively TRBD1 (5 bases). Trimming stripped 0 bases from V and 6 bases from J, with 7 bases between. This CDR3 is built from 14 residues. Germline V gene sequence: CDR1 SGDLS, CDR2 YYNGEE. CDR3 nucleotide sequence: TGTGCCAGCAGCGTAGAAGGGACTAATTCACCCCTCCACTTT. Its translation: CASSVEGTNSPLHF.

For the CDR3, the DNA is TGCGCCAGCAGCTTGGGCCCCAGGGGAACCACAGATACGCAGTATTTT. It translates to CASSLGPRGTTDTQYF. The chain uses TRBV5-1 and TRBJ2-3, with D tentatively TRBD1 (6 bases). The V gene's germline CDR1 is SGHRS and CDR2 YFSETQ. V was cut by 0 bases and J by 2 bases, with 13 bases left in between. The CDR3 has 16 amino acids.

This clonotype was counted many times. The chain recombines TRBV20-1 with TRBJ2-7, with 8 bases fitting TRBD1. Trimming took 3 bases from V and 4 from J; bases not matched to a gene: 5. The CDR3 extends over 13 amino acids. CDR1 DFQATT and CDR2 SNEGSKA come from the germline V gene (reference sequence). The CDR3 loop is CSARAGGAYEQYF. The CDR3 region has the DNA TGCAGTGCTAGGGCAGGGGGCGCGTACGAGCAGTACTTC.

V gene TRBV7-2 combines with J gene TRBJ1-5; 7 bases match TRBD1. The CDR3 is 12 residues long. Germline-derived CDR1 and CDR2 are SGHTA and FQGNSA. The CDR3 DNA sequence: TGTGCGAAGGGGGCCGGGAATCAGCCCCAGCATTTT. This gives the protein CAKGAGNQPQHF.

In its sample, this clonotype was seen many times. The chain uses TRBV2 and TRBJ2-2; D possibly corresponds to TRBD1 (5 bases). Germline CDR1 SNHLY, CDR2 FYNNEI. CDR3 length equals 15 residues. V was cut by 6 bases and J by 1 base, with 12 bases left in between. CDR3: CASSSNGQNTGELFF. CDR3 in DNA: TGTGCCAGCAGCTCTAATGGACAGAACACCGGGGAGCTGTTTTTT.

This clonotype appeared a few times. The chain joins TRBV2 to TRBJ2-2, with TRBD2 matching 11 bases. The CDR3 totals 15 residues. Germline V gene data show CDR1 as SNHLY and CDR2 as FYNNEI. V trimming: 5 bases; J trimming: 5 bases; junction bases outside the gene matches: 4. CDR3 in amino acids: CASSPGLAVTGELFF. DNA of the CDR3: TGTGCCAGCAGTCCGGGACTAGCGGTTACCGGGGAGCTGTTTTTT.

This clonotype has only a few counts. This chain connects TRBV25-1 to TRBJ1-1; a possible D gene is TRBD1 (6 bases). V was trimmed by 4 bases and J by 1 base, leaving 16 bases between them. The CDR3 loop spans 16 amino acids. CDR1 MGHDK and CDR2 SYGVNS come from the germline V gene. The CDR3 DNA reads TGTGCCAGCAGTGCCCCGGACAGTATCAAGAACACTGAAGCTTTCTTT. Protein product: CASSAPDSIKNTEAFF.

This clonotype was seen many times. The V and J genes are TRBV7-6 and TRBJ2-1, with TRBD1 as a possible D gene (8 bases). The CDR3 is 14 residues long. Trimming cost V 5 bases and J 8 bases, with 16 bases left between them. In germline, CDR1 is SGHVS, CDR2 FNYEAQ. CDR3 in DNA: TGTGCCAGCAGCCACAGGACAGGGAGGGATGAGCAGTTCTTC. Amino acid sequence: CASSHRTGRDEQFF.

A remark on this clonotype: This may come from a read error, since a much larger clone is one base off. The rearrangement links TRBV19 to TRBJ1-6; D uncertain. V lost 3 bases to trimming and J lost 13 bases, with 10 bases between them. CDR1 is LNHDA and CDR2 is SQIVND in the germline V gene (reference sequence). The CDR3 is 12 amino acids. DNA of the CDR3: TGTGCCAGTAGTATGTCGACATTCCCCCTCCACTTT. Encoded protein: CASSMSTFPLHF.

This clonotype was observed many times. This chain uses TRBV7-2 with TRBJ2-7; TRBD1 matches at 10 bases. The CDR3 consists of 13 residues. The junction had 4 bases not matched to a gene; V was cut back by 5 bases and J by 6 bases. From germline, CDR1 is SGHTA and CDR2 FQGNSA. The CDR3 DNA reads TGTGCCAGCAGCCCCGGACAGGGGGTCGAGCAGTACTTC. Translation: CASSPGQGVEQYF.

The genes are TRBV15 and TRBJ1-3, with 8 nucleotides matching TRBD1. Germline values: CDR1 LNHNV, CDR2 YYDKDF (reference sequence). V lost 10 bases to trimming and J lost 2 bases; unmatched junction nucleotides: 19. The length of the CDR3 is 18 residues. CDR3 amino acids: CASSLPHGQGGTGNTIYF. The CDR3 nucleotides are TGTGCCAGCAGTTTACCCCACGGACAGGGAGGTACTGGAAACACCATATATTTT.

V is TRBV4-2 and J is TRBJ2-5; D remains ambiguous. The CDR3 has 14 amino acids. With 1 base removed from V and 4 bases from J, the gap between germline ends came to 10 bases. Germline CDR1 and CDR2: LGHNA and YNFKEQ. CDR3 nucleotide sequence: TGTGCCAGCAGCCAAGTTCGTGATCGAGAGACCCAGTACTTC. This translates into CASSQVRDRETQYF.

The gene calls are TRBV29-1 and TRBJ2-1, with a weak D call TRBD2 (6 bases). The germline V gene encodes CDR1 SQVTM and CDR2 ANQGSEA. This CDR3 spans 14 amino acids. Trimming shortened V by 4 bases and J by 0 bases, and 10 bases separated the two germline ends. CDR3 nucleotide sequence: TGCAGCGTTGCCAGGAGGGGCTCCTACAATGAGCAGTTCTTC. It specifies CSVARRGSYNEQFF.

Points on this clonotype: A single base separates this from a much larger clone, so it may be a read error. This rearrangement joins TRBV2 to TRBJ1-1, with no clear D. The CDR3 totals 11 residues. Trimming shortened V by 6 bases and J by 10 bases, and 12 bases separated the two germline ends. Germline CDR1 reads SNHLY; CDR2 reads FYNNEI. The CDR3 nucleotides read TGTGCCAGCAGCGAAAAAACGCCAGCTTTCTTT. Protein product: CASSEKTPAFF.

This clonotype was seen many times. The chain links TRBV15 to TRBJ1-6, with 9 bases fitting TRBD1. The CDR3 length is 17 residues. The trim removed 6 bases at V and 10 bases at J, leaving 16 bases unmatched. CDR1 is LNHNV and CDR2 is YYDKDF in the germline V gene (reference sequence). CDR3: CATSQLLTGGRRSPLHF. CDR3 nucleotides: TGTGCCACCAGTCAGCTACTAACAGGGGGCCGTAGATCACCCCTCCACTTT.

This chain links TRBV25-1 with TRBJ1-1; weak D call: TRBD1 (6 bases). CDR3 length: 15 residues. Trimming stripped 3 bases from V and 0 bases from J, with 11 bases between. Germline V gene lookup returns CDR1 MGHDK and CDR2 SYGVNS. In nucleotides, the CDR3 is TGTGCCAGCAGTGAGTCGGGACACTTGAACACTGAAGCTTTCTTT. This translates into CASSESGHLNTEAFF.

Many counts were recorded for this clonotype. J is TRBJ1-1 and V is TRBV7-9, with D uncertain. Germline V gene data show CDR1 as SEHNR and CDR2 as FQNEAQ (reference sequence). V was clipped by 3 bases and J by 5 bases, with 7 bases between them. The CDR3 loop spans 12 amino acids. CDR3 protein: CASSFASTEAFF. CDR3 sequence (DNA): TGTGCCAGCAGCTTCGCGAGTACTGAAGCTTTCTTT.